Given below is one TCR beta chain in context. What it binds is unknown. 60 Vbeta and 13 Jbeta primers were used in PCR. Assay used: immunoSEQ multiplex PCR; TCRdb lists only in-frame clones, some missing. This repertoire includes about 140,000 clones. The length of the CDR3 is 18 residues. The J segment lost 5 bases and the V segment lost 1 base, leaving 19 bases of the junction unmatched. Germline V lookup: CDR1 SQVTM, CDR2 ANQGSEA. The data were taken from a study of cytomegalovirus exposure and HLA in healthy donors. Study-wide points: Analysis performed later found roughly 17,000 TCR beta sequences associated with HLA alleles at 0.05 false discovery rate.

The sequencing input was PBMCs. The chain combines TRBV29-1 with TRBJ1-2; 7 positions agree with TRBD1. The TCR originated in a man aged 35-49 years in good health and CMV-seronegative. For the CDR3, the DNA is TGCAGCGTTGAAGGCGGGATAAGGCCGGCGGGACAGACATATGGCTACACCTTC. Residues: CSVEGGIRPAGQTYGYTF.